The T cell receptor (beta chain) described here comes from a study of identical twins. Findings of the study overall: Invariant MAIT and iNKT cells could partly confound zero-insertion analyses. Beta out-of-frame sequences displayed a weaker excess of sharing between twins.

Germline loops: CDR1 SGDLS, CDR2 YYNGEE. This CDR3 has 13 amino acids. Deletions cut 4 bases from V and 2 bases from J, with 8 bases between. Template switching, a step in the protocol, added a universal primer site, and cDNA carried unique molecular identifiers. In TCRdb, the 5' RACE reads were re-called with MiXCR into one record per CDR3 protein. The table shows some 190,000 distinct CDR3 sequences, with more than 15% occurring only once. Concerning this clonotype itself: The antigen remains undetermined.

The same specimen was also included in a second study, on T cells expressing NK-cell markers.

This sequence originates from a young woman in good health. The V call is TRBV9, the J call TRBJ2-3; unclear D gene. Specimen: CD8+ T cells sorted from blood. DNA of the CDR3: TGTGCCAGCAGCCCCCGATACACAGATACGCAGTATTTT. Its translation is CASSPRYTDTQYF. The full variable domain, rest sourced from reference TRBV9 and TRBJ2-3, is DSGVTQTPKHLITATGQRVTLRCSPRSGDLSVYWYQQSLDQGLQFLIQYYNGEERAKGNILERFSAQQFPDLHSELNLSSLELGDSALYFCASSPRYTDTQYFGPGTRLTVL.